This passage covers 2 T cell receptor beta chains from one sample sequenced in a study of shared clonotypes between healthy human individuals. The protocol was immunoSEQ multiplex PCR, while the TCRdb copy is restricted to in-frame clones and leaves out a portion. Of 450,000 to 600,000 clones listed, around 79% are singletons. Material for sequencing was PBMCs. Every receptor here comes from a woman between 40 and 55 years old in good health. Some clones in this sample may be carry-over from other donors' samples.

The CDR3 loop is CASSQGLRQADLEKLFF. The CDR3 DNA reads TGTGCCAGCAGCCAGGGGCTTCGCCAGGCCGACTTGGAAAAACTGTTTTTT. The chain carries TRBV4-2 and TRBJ1-4; D is perhaps TRBD1 (5 bases). This CDR3 contains 17 residues. Germline loops: CDR1 LGHNA, CDR2 YNFKEQ. The V end was cut by 3 bases, the J end by 8 bases, with 22 bases between.

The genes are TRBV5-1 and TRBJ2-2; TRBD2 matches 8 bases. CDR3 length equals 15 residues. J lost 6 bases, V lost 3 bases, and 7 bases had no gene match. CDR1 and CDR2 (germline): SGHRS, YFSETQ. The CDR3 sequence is CASSWSGSPPGELFF. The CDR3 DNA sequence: TGCGCCAGCAGCTGGAGCGGGAGCCCCCCCGGGGAGCTGTTTTTT.